The TCR beta chain under discussion was sequenced for a study of blood T cell repertoires in COVID-19. Per the authors' pipeline: Estimation of nucleated cell counts relied on the amplification of reference gene primers. The assay was immunoSEQ multiplex PCR, and TCRdb's table has in-frame clones only and misses some. The V and J calls and clone size were taken over from that table, and D and trimming were inferred from the DNA. The repertoire consists of approximately 52,000 clones, with 80% to 95% occurring once and the leading ten covering over 3%. The CDR3 totals 14 residues. V was clipped by 5 bases and J by 8 bases; unmatched bases: 10. Germline V lookup: CDR1 KGHSH, CDR2 LQKENI.

The sequenced sample consisted of peripheral blood. The TCR comes from a man aged 45-65 years with acute or convalescent COVID-19. This rearrangement joins TRBV18 to TRBJ1-2; TRBD1 agrees at 8 bases. The CDR3 here is CASSTSRQGRGYTF. CDR3 coding DNA: TGTGCCAGCTCAACCTCCCGACAGGGGCGAGGCTACACCTTC.